This T cell receptor beta chain was sequenced during a study of T cell responses to AZD1222 COVID-19 vaccine. Germline trimming cut 3 bases from V and 3 bases from J; bases unmatched to any gene: 8. The V gene's germline CDR1 is LGHNA and CDR2 YSLEER. This CDR3 has 15 amino acids. The repertoire was sequenced with immunoSEQ multiplex PCR; TCRdb's copy has only in-frame clones and lacks some. The data hold 90,000 to 150,000 clones, with roughly 87% observed a single time. The clonotype originates from an adult who received the AZD1222 COVID-19 vaccine. The chain recombines TRBV4-3 with TRBJ2-7; 7 nucleotides agree with TRBD1. This material consisted of peripheral blood, taken 28 days after the second AZD1222 dose. Here the CDR3 DNA reads TGCGCCAGCAGCCACCTCGACGGGACAGACTACGAGCAGTACTTC. Amino acid sequence: CASSHLDGTDYEQYF.